These T cell receptor beta chains were read from a single sample in a study of cytomegalovirus exposure and HLA in healthy donors. Data came from immunoSEQ multiplex PCR; TCRdb stores just in-frame clones and leaves some out. This sample carries about 100,000 clones, 60% to 80% of them seen once, and the ten largest clones take around 2.5%. The sample comprised PBMCs. The origin of the receptors is a man in his fifties or sixties in good health and CMV-seropositive. Both conserved end residues are part of each CDR3. A D gene is named only where the DNA matches it firmly. Size tells how often a clone was seen (once, few, many) or the class of an expanded clone, and some rows leave it out.

.,TRBV2,TRBJ2-1,TRBD1,TGTGCCAGCAGAGCTCAGGGGGCCAATGAGCAGTTCTTC,CASRAQGANEQFF
.,TRBV6-5,TRBJ1-2,TRBD1,TGTGCCAGCAAAGGGGGCCGGAACTATGGCTACACCTTC,CASKGGRNYGYTF
.,TRBV6-5,TRBJ2-7,TRBD2,TGTGCCAGCAGCCCCCTAGCGGGAGTATTTGAGCAGTACTTC,CASSPLAGVFEQYF
.,TRBV5-1,TRBJ2-7,TRBD2,TGCGCCAGCAGCCGATCTAGCGGGCCCTCCGAGCAGTACTTC,CASSRSSGPSEQYF
.,TRBV10-3,TRBJ1-5,TRBD1,TGTGCCATCAGTGGGACAGGGGGCGGCGGTCAGCCCCAGCATTTT,CAISGTGGGGQPQHF
few,TRBV27,TRBJ2-1,.,TGTGCCAGCAGTTTAGCGGCAGACAATGAGCAGTTCTTC,CASSLAADNEQFF
.,TRBV5-1,TRBJ2-3,TRBD2,TGCGCCAGCAGTTCCAGATATGGACTAGCGGGAGCCGGAGGCACAGATACGCAGTATTTT,CASSSRYGLAGAGGTDTQYF
.,TRBV10-2,TRBJ1-2,.,TGCGCCAGCAAGGGGGGGCTCGACTATGGCTACACCTTC,CASKGGLDYGYTF
.,TRBV7-2,TRBJ2-7,.,TGTGCCAGCAGCTTAGGTTCAGCTAGCTCCTACGAGCAGTACTTC,CASSLGSASSYEQYF
.,TRBV5-1,TRBJ1-3,.,TGCGCCAGCAGCTATGGGACTTTAGGAAACACCATATATTTT,CASSYGTLGNTIYF
.,TRBV5-4,TRBJ2-1,TRBD2,TGTGCCAGCAGCTTGTGGACTAGCGTGGAAGGAAATGAGCAGTTCTTC,CASSLWTSVEGNEQFF
few,TRBV15,TRBJ2-1,.,TGTGCCACCAGCGGTTACTTGGGGGGCAATGAGCAGTTCTTC,CATSGYLGGNEQFF
.,TRBV6-1,TRBJ1-5,.,TGTGCCAGCAGGCGTGGTAATCAGCCCCAGCATTTT,CASRRGNQPQHF
.,TRBV2,TRBJ2-7,.,TGTGCCAGCAGTGTAAAACAGGTCCCGTACTTC,CASSVKQVPYF
few,TRBV5-1,TRBJ2-5,.,TGCGCCAGCAGCTTCCTCACAGACCAAGAGACCCAGTACTTC,CASSFLTDQETQYF
.,TRBV2,TRBJ1-1,.,TGTGCCAGCAGTGTCACCGGGGGAGACACTGAAGCTTTCTTT,CASSVTGGDTEAFF
.,TRBV7-3,TRBJ1-2,.,TGTGCCAGCAGCACTGGACAGAACTATGGCTACACCTTC,CASSTGQNYGYTF
once,TRBV19,TRBJ2-5,TRBD2,TGTGCCAGTAGTATGGGGACTAGCGGGAGGGCCGCGGAGACCCAGTACTTC,CASSMGTSGRAAETQYF
.,TRBV7-2,TRBJ2-7,TRBD2,TGTGCCAGCAGCTTCGTAGCGGGGGTTCTCTCCTACGAGCAGTACTTC,CASSFVAGVLSYEQYF
.,TRBV4-1,TRBJ2-7,.,TGCGCCAGCAGCGATCGCCTGGCCGACTACATGTCCGAGCAGTACTTC,CASSDRLADYMSEQYF
once,TRBV7-2,TRBJ2-5,TRBD1,TGTGCCAGCAGCTCAAACAGGGGTAAAGAGACCCAGTACTTC,CASSSNRGKETQYF
.,TRBV5-1,TRBJ2-5,.,TGCGCCAGCAGCTTAGGCTCGGGAGAGACCCAGTACTTC,CASSLGSGETQYF
.,TRBV5-6,TRBJ1-3,TRBD1,TGTGCCAGCAGCTTGGCCGGTAGGGGGCCAGGAAACACCATATATTTT,CASSLAGRGPGNTIYF
.,TRBV9,TRBJ2-1,.,TGTGCCAGCAGGCCCCTAAGCTCCTACAATGAGCAGTTCTTC,CASRPLSSYNEQFF